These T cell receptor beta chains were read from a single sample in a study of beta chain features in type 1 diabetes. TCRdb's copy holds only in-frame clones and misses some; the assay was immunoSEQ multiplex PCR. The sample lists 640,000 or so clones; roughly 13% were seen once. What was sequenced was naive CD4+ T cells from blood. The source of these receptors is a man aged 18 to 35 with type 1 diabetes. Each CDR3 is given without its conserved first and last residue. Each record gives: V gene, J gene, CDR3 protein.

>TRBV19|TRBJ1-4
ATQRGQTNEKLF
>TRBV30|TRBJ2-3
AWEVGGTDTQY
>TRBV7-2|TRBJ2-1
ASSSGQGWDEQF
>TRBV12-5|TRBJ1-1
ASGLAILPNTVNTEAF
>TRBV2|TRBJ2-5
ASMAEARETQY
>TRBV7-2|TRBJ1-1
ASSLVDTSQTEAF
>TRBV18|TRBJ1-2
ASSPEDRPNYGYT
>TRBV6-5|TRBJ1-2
ASSYSATVDRGYT
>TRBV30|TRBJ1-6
AWSFLLRTENSPLH
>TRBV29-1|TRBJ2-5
SVAVQGGEETQY